This TCR beta chain was identified in a study of T cells in Graves' hyperthyroidism and ophthalmopathy. This CDR3 comprises 15 residues. The source material, RNA transcripts, was used to amplify TCR beta CDR3 regions. First-round RT-PCR targeting the TCR CDR3 was performed with the HTBI primer set. TCRdb passed the multiplex PCR reads through MiXCR, listing each CDR3 protein once. This sample yields about half a million distinct CDR3 sequences, of which around a quarter are seen a single time; approximately 11% belongs to the top ten. This clonotype came up many times. A clone one base away is much larger, so this may be a read error.

Sequencing used blood. This receptor was taken from a young woman with Graves' ophthalmopathy. The chain carries TRBV12-3 or TRBV12-4 and TRBJ2-5; 7 bases line up with TRBD1. This CDR3 is CASSLTRQGQETKYF. The CDR3 DNA reads TGTGCCAGCAGTTTAACGCGACAGGGCCAAGAGACCAAGTACTTC.